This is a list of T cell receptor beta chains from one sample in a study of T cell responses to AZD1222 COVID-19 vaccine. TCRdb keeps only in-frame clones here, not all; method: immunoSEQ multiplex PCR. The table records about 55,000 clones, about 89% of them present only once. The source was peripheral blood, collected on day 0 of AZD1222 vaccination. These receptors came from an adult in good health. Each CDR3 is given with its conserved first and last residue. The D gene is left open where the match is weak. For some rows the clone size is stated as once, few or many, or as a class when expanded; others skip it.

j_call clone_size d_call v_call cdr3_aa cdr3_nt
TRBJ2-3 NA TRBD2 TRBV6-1 CASSEGSGSATDTQYF TGTGCCAGCAGTGAAGGGAGCGGGAGTGCAACAGATACGCAGTATTTT
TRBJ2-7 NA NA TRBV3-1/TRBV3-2 CASSQSAYEQYF TGTGCCAGCAGCCAGTCCGCCTACGAGCAGTACTTC
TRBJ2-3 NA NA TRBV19 CASKDGSASDTQYF TGTGCCAGTAAAGACGGGAGTGCGTCAGATACGCAGTATTTT
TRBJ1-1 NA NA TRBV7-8 CASSLGPWNTEAFF TGTGCCAGCAGCTTGGGACCCTGGAACACTGAAGCTTTCTTT
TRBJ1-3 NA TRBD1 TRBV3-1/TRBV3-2 CASSVRGPSGNTIYF TGTGCCAGCAGCGTCAGGGGGCCGTCTGGAAACACCATATATTTT
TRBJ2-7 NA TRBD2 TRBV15 CATSRDRLAGSYEQYF TGTGCCACCAGCAGAGATCGTTTAGCGGGATCCTACGAGCAGTACTTC
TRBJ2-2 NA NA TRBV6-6 CASLPPAGKAGELFF TGTGCCAGCCTCCCCCCGGCAGGGAAGGCCGGGGAGCTGTTTTTT
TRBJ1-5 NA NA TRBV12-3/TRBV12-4 CASNRAGQPQHF TGTGCCAGTAACAGGGCTGGTCAGCCCCAGCATTTT
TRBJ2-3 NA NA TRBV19 CASSNPRGLESGTDTQYF TGTGCCAGTAGTAACCCACGCGGGTTGGAGTCAGGCACAGATACGCAGTATTTT
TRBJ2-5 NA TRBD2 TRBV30 CAWGLASWETQYF TGTGCCTGGGGACTAGCGTCCTGGGAGACCCAGTACTTC
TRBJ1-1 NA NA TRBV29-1 CSVGRQGSEAFF TGCAGCGTTGGGCGGCAGGGCAGTGAAGCTTTCTTT
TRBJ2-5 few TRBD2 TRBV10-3 CATYPGLAGVETQYF TGTGCCACCTACCCGGGACTAGCGGGAGTGGAGACCCAGTACTTC
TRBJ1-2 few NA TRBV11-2 CASSSGRRRDDGPNYGYTF TGTGCCAGCAGCTCAGGAAGAAGAAGAGATGACGGACCAAACTATGGCTACACCTTC
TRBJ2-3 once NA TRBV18 CASSPQTDTQYF TGTGCCAGCTCACCTCAGACAGATACGCAGTATTTT
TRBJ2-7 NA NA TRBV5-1 CASSWDSPLRYEQYF TGCGCCAGCAGCTGGGACTCCCCCTTGAGATACGAGCAGTACTTC
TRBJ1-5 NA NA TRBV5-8 CASRARTSNQPQHF TGTGCCAGCAGGGCCAGGACTAGCAATCAGCCCCAGCATTTT
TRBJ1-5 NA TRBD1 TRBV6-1 CASSEAGQKQSYSNQPQHF TGTGCCAGCAGTGAAGCGGGACAGAAACAATCCTATAGCAATCAGCCCCAGCATTTT
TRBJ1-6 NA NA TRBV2 CASSFRGYDNSPLHF TGTGCCAGCAGTTTCAGAGGCTACGATAATTCACCCCTCCACTTT
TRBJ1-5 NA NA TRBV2 CASSVLKGNQPQHF TGTGCCAGCAGTGTGTTGAAGGGTAATCAGCCCCAGCATTTT
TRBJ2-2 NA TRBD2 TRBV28 CASSPGGTEGTGELFF TGTGCCAGCAGCCCCGGGGGGACCGAGGGCACCGGGGAGCTGTTTTTT
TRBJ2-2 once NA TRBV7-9 CASIGPLNTGELFF TGTGCCAGCATCGGGCCGTTAAACACCGGGGAGCTGTTTTTT
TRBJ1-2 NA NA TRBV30 CASGTLYGYTF TGTGCCTCCGGGACACTTTATGGCTACACCTTC
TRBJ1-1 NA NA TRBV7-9 CASSTGLNTEAFF TGTGCCAGCAGCACGGGGTTGAACACTGAAGCTTTCTTT
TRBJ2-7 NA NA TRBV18 CASSPTQAYEQYF TGTGCCAGCTCACCCACACAGGCCTACGAGCAGTACTTC
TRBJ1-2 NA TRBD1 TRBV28 CASSTGQIFGYTF TGTGCCAGCAGTACGGGACAGATCTTCGGCTACACCTTC
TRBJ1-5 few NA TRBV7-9 CASSQVGGAGQPQHF TGTGCCAGCAGCCAGGTCGGGGGCGCGGGTCAGCCCCAGCATTTT
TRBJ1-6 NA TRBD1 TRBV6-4 CASSERTGGNSPLHF TGTGCCAGCAGTGAAAGGACAGGGGGTAATTCACCCCTCCACTTT
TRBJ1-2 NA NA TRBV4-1 CASSQASRGRGYGYTF TGCGCCAGCAGCCAAGCGAGCCGGGGCAGAGGCTATGGCTACACCTTC
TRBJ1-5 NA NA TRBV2 CASSELLSNQPQHF TGTGCCAGCAGTGAATTATTGAGCAATCAGCCCCAGCATTTT
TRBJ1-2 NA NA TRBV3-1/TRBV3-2 CASSRDSGQYGYTF TGTGCCAGCAGCCGAGACAGCGGGCAATATGGCTACACCTTC
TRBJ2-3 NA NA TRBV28 CASSLGRLRSTDTQYF TGTGCCAGCAGTTTAGGTCGCCTTAGGAGCACAGATACGCAGTATTTT
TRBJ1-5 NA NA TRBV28 CASGPRGQPQHF TGTGCCAGCGGCCCCCGGGGGCAGCCCCAGCATTTT